The 9 T cell receptor beta chains below were found in one sample sequenced in a study of cytomegalovirus exposure and HLA in healthy donors. It was with 60 Vbeta and 13 Jbeta primers that the PCR ran. Clones were read by immunoSEQ multiplex PCR, and TCRdb kept only the in-frame ones, dropping some. In the table there are under 200,000 clones, 80% to 85% of which are singletons. The sequenced material came from PBMCs. These TCRs come from a human donor in good health.

The chain links TRBV5-4 to TRBJ2-3; possibly TRBD1 for D (6 bases). The CDR3 runs to 16 residues. CDR1 and CDR2 (germline): SGHNT, YYREEE (reference sequence). Trimming removed 0 bases from V and 4 bases from J, with 15 bases in between. The CDR3: CASSLAVSGVADTQYF. DNA for the CDR3: TGTGCCAGCAGCTTGGCCGTATCAGGGGTGGCAGATACGCAGTATTTT.

The chain is built from TRBV7-2 and TRBJ2-7, with TRBD1 as a possible D gene (5 bases). The CDR3 consists of 15 residues. Trimming shortened V by 2 bases and J by 2 bases, and 13 bases separated the two germline ends. Germline V gene sequence: CDR1 SGHTA, CDR2 FQGNSA. CDR3: CASSLQGSAAYEQYF. The CDR3 DNA reads as TGTGCCAGCAGCTTACAGGGTTCGGCCGCCTACGAGCAGTACTTC.

This clone was observed a handful of times. The J gene is TRBJ2-2, the V gene TRBV5-1, with 7 positions matching TRBD1. V shed 4 bases and J 1 base; nucleotides not matched to a gene: 1. The CDR3 is made up of 14 amino acids. Per the germline V gene, CDR1 is SGHRS and CDR2 is YFSETQ. The CDR3 coding sequence is TGCGCCAGCAGCCGGACAGGGAACACCGGGGAGCTGTTTTTT. Its translation: CASSRTGNTGELFF.

The chain combines TRBV28 with TRBJ1-5; D is unresolved. The CDR3 is made up of 14 amino acids. Between the trimmed V and J ends, which lost 2 bases and 4 bases, there was a span of 9 bases. Germline values: CDR1 MDHEN, CDR2 SYDVKM. CDR3 in DNA: TGTGCCAGCAGTTTAAATCCGGGTAATCAGCCCCAGCATTTT. This encodes CASSLNPGNQPQHF.

The chain combines TRBV29-1 with TRBJ1-1; D unresolved. Trimming stripped 4 bases from V and 6 bases from J, with 9 bases between. Per germline, CDR1 SQVTM and CDR2 ANQGSEA. This CDR3 contains 11 residues. DNA of the CDR3: TGCAGCGTTGCGTCTAGCGCTGAAGCTTTCTTT. The encoded protein is CSVASSAEAFF.

The CDR3 DNA reads as TGTGCCATCAGTGGGACAGGGCTTAACTATGGCTACACCTTC. Protein product: CAISGTGLNYGYTF. V usage is TRBV10-3 and J usage is TRBJ1-2; TRBD1 aligns across 8 bases. The CDR3 is made up of 14 amino acids. Germline CDR1 is ENHRY and CDR2 is SYGVKD. V was clipped by 4 bases and J by 1 base; unmatched bases: 2.

The chain employs TRBV25-1 and TRBJ1-1; D unclear. Germline assignment: CDR1 MGHDK and CDR2 SYGVNS. CDR3 size: 15 residues. The ends were cut back, 6 bases at V and 1 base at J, with 15 bases in the middle. The CDR3 coding sequence is TGTGCCAGCAGAGTCTCGGGAATTAGGAACACTGAAGCTTTCTTT. Amino acid sequence: CASRVSGIRNTEAFF.

V and J are TRBV29-1 and TRBJ2-2; D gene ambiguous. This CDR3 region has 13 residues. V was clipped by 6 bases and J by 4 bases, with 12 bases between them. From germline, CDR1 is SQVTM and CDR2 ANQGSEA. The CDR3 nucleotides read TGCAGCGTACTCTTAAAAAGCACCGGGGAGCTGTTTTTT. It yields the protein CSVLLKSTGELFF.

The J gene is TRBJ2-5, the V gene TRBV5-6; the D gene is possibly TRBD2 (6 bases). Per germline, CDR1 SGHDT and CDR2 YYEEEE. The CDR3 sequence is 16 residues long. V dropped 7 bases and J dropped 0 bases, with 19 bases sitting between them. CDR3 amino acids: CASHPVTGENQETQYF. The CDR3 DNA reads as TGTGCCAGCCATCCGGTAACGGGGGAGAACCAAGAGACCCAGTACTTC.